This TCR beta chain was sequenced during a study of T cells in narcolepsy. Study at large: Patients with NT1 or NT2 and healthy control donors were enrolled.

Regarding the study as a whole: Reportedly, autoreactive clonotypes were serially detected in patients' blood but not controls'. Autoreactive HCRT-specific and TRIB2-specific clonotypes were marked in same-patient CSF-versus-blood CD4+ comparisons.

Profiled with immunoSEQ multiplex PCR; TCRdb holds only in-frame clones, not every one. Among around 1,500 clones listed, approximately 23% were seen once. CDR1 is SGDLS and CDR2 is YYNGEE in the germline V gene. The V gene end was trimmed by 4 bases and the J gene end by 3 bases; junction bases not matched to a gene: 9. The CDR3 is 16 residues long. About this clone itself: The antigen is unknown.

The clonotype originates from a human donor with narcolepsy. The sample was cultured CD4+ T cells from cerebrospinal fluid. This chain connects TRBV9 to TRBJ2-1; 8 bases match TRBD2. The CDR3 is CASSQDGRGVYNEQFF. CDR3 coding DNA: TGTGCCAGCAGCCAAGATGGGCGGGGGGTCTACAATGAGCAGTTCTTC.